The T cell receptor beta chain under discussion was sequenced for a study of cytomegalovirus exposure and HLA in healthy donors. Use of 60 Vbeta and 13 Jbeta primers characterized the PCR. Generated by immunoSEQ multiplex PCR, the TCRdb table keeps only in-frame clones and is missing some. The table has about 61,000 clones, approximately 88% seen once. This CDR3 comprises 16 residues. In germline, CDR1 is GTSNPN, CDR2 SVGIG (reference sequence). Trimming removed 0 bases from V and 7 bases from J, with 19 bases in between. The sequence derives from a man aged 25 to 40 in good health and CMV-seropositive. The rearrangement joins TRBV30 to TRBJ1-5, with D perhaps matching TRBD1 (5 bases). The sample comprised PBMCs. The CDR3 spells CAWSVRVGQGRQPQHF. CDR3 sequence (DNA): TGTGCCTGGAGTGTACGGGTTGGGCAGGGAAGGCAGCCCCAGCATTTT.